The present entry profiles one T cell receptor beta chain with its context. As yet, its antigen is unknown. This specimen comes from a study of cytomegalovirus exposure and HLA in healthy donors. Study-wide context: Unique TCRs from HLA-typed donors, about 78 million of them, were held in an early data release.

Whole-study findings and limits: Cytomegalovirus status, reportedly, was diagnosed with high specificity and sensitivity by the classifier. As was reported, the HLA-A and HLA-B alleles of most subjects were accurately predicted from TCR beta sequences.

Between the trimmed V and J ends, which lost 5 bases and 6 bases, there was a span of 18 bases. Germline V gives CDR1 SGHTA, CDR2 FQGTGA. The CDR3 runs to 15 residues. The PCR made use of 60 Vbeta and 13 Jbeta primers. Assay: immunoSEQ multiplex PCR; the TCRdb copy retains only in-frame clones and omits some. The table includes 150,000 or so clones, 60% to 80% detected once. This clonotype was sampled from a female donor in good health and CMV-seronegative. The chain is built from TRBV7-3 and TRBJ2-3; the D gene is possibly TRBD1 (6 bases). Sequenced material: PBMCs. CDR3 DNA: TGTGCCAGCAGCCAGCGAACAGGGTCGATGGATACGCAGTATTTT. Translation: CASSQRTGSMDTQYF.